This T cell receptor beta chain comes out of a study of T-cell reconstitution after alpha-beta-depleted transplantation in children. From germline, CDR1 is MNHEY and CDR2 SVGEGT. This CDR3 contains 14 residues. Trimming took off 2 bases at V and 7 bases at J, with 12 bases between the two ends. This clonotype was observed a few times. Its antigen remains unidentified. Library preparation (for TCRbeta) was performed with unique molecular identifiers. Each CDR3 protein gets one entry after TCRdb re-called the PCR reads with MiXCR. Altogether around 440,000 distinct CDR3 sequences are present, 16% being singletons, with the ten largest covering 29%. Study outcomes and limitations: Day-60 TCRbeta diversity that was high in some patients was derived from surviving recipient T cells and thymic progenitors. At one year after transplant, newly produced T cells mostly accounted for T-cell counts and diversity. Several hundred expanded graft clones reportedly gave rise to the alpha-beta T cells present about two months after transplant.

The specimen was PBMCs, mostly from graft donor cells, collected 360 days after TCRalphabeta/CD19-depleted stem cell transplant. This sequence joins TRBV6-2 or TRBV6-3 and TRBJ2-1; no definite D call. This receptor was taken from a boy younger than two who had a stem cell transplant for Wiskott-Aldrich syndrome, so the T cells may come from the graft donor. The CDR3 sequence is CASSYPNQANEQFF. The CDR3 DNA reads as TGTGCCAGCAGTTACCCCAATCAGGCGAATGAGCAGTTCTTC.